This T cell receptor beta chain derives from a study of cytomegalovirus exposure and HLA in healthy donors. On the study more broadly: A data release that came early held 80 million to 95 million unique TCRs from HLA-typed donors. Falling in the Caucasian-associated ancestry cluster were 80% to 85% of 350 to 400 genotyped donors.

The PCR made use of 60 Vbeta and 13 Jbeta primers. TCRdb's table, derived via immunoSEQ multiplex PCR, lists solely in-frame clones and lacks some. Of around 140,000 clones listed, 75% to 85% were seen once; the top ten hold roughly 1.3%. Germline-derived CDR1 and CDR2 are WSHSY and SAAADI. The CDR3 has 15 residues. The germline V and J ends were trimmed by 0 bases and 4 bases, with 12 bases remaining between them. This chain joins TRBV10-2 and TRBJ1-1, with D possibly being TRBD1 (5 bases). This clonotype was obtained from a woman aged 40 to 50 in good health and CMV-seronegative. The material sequenced was PBMCs. DNA of the CDR3: TGCGCCAGCAGTGAGTCGAGAGGGAGGGGCACTGAAGCTTTCTTT. Protein sequence: CASSESRGRGTEAFF.